The T cell receptor beta chain under discussion was sequenced for a study of T cells after yellow fever vaccination. This clonotype was seen more than once but under ten times. No antigen is known for it. General study points: A large majority of primary-vaccination clones showed up again after the booster (just under 97% CD4, roughly 88% CD8).

TCRdb passed the 5' RACE reads through MiXCR, listing each CDR3 protein once. This table holds around 100,000 distinct CDR3 sequences, 5.8% found once. The CDR3 extends over 15 amino acids. The germline V and J ends were trimmed by 0 bases and 4 bases, with 15 bases remaining between them. The germline gives CDR1 DFQATT, CDR2 SNEGSKA (reference sequence). The TCR originated in a man between 18 and 29 years old who received the YFV17D yellow fever vaccine. Material: CD8+ T cells sorted from PBMCs, obtained 10 days after the yellow fever booster vaccination. V usage is TRBV20-1 and J usage is TRBJ1-2, with D possibly TRBD1 on 6 matching bases. This chain's CDR3 is CSARDLQGTPYGYTF. CDR3 bases: TGCAGTGCTAGAGACTTACAGGGAACCCCCTATGGCTACACCTTC.